Listed below are T cell receptor beta chains from one sample, sequenced in a study of cytomegalovirus exposure and HLA in healthy donors. Repertoires were generated with immunoSEQ multiplex PCR, while TCRdb's copy carries only in-frame clones and drops some. The profile shows some 170,000 clones, 80% of them singletons. The sequencing sample was made of PBMCs. These receptor sequences come from a man in his thirties or forties in good health and CMV-seronegative. Both conserved end residues are part of each CDR3. Each record gives: V gene, CDR3 protein.

TRBV27	CAGRQVLIQETQYF
TRBV5-6	CASSLIAGAETQYF
TRBV28	CASSSLLRTSRDEQYF
TRBV7-2	CASSQTGYTEAFF
TRBV29-1	CSVAGTVYNEQFF
TRBV6-6	CASSYSQGLAGYTF
TRBV5-6	CASTLGGWAEAFF
TRBV2	CASSPRRSEAFF
TRBV30	CAWSTREWNEQFF
TRBV5-6	CASSLGQGGETQYF
TRBV6-6	CASSYEQGVQAYEQYF
TRBV29-1	CSVEIAGGYNEQFF
TRBV10-3	CAIEGGGYNEQFF
TRBV28	CASSSSYSGTSGADTQYF
TRBV5-4	CASSLRGQSGYTF
TRBV7-9	CASSPRQLPTGELFF
TRBV5-1	CASRTTTEHNEQFF